The entry below gives a single T cell receptor (beta chain) sequence along with its context. This entry comes from a study of blood T cell repertoires in COVID-19. Looking at the study overall: There were acute and convalescent COVID-19 samples, and they came from the United States, Italy and Spain. From T cells, B-cell-depleted T cells, or PBMCs came the material, which was cDNA or gDNA.

Measured with immunoSEQ multiplex PCR; TCRdb has only the in-frame clones, and not every one. The sample contains 100,000 to 120,000 clones, 85% of which appear only once. V lost 0 bases and J lost 5, with 11 bases in between. This CDR3 is built from 15 residues. The germline gives CDR1 SGHDN, CDR2 FVKESK. The chain has TRBV14 and TRBJ1-3; D might be TRBD1 (5 bases). The source of this sequence is a human donor in a cohort sampled during active COVID-19. The sequenced sample consisted of peripheral blood. CDR3 protein: CASSQDRQGRNTIYF. The CDR3 DNA reads as TGTGCCAGCAGCCAAGATCGCCAGGGAAGAAACACCATATATTTT.